This T cell receptor beta chain was documented in a study of blood T cell repertoires in COVID-19. Overall study: Samples came from the United States, Italy and Spain, spanning acute and convalescent COVID-19.

Original methodology: Estimation of nucleated cell counts was performed using reference gene primer amplification. Libraries were prepared by immunoSEQ multiplex PCR; TCRdb keeps only in-frame clonotypes and omits some of them. V, J and clone size are taken as reported in that table, and D and trimming were inferred from the DNA itself. The table has 260,000 or so clones, roughly 86% seen once; the top ten hold about 8.5%. The CDR3 runs 14 residues. J lost 2 bases, V lost 3 bases, and 4 bases had no gene match. Germline V CDR1 and CDR2: DFQATT, SNEGSKA (reference sequence). The TCR originated in a man between 18 and 29 years old with active or convalescent COVID-19. V is TRBV20-1 and J is TRBJ2-1; 7 bases are shared with TRBD1. The sequenced sample was peripheral blood. The CDR3 region is CSASRGPTYNEQFF. CDR3 DNA sequence: TGCAGTGCTAGTAGGGGGCCTACCTACAATGAGCAGTTCTTC.